These 3 T cell receptor beta chains originate from one sample sequenced in a study of Tregs in tolerant kidney transplant recipients. The nonmyeloablative bone marrow transplants came from related graft donors, with transient mixed chimerism. Assay used: immunoSEQ multiplex PCR; TCRdb lists only in-frame clones, some missing. The sample's table shows some 30,000 clones. Sequenced here: CD4+ T cells from blood (PBMCs), sampled 24 months after the transplant. The receptor source for this set is a human patient who received a combined kidney and bone marrow transplant. T cells may partly derive from the graft donor.

About this clone: The read halts 3 residues ahead of the CDR3 end, with the missing end drawn from the germline J gene. The rearrangement uses TRBV28 and TRBJ2-7; 9 nucleotides align to TRBD1. Germline lookup yields CDR1 MDHEN and CDR2 SYDVKM. Trimming at V came to 6 bases and at J to 3 bases, leaving 3 bases not matched to a gene. This CDR3 spans 13 amino acids. The CDR3 DNA, read in part, is TGTGCCAGCAGGGGACAGGGTCACTACGAG. Amino acid sequence: CASRGQGHYE. The full CDR3 reads CASRGQGHYEQYF.

On this clone: The DNA ends 3 residues before the CDR3 does, and the rest of the CDR3 is filled in from the germline J gene. J is TRBJ1-5 and V is TRBV2; tentative D call: TRBD1 (5 bases). The CDR3 has 14 residues. V gave up 6 bases and J gave up 6 bases, with 15 bases separating them. Germline CDR1 reads SNHLY; CDR2 reads FYNNEI. The DNA read from the CDR3 is TGTGCCAGCAGCAGTCGGATGGACATTCAGCCC. Translation: CASSSRMDIQP. The entire CDR3 is CASSSRMDIQPQHF.

As for this clone: The read stops 3 residues short of the end of the CDR3; the missing end is completed from the germline J gene. The rearrangement uses TRBV7-2 and TRBJ2-7, with D perhaps given as TRBD1 or TRBD2 (5 bases each). CDR1 is SGHTA, CDR2 FQGNSA, per germline. The CDR3 runs to 14 residues. Trimming pared 3 bases from V and 2 bases from J, leaving 11 bases between. This CDR3 is CASSFTQEAYEQYF. Incomplete CDR3 DNA: TGTGCCAGCAGCTTTACACAGGAGGCCTACGAG.